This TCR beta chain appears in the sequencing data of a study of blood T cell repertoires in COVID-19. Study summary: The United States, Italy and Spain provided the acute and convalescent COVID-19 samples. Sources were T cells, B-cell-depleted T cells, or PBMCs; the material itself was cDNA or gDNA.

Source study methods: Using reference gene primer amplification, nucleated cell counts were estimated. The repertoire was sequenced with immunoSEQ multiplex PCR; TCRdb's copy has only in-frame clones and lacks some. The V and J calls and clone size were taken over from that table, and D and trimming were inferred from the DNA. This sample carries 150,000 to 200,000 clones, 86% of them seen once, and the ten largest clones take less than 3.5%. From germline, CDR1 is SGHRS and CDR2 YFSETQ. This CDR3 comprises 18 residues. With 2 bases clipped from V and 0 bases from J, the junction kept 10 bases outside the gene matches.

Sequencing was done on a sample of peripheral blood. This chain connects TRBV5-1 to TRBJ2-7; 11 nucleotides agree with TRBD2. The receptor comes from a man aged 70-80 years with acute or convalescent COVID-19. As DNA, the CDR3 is TGCGCCAGCAGCTTAGCATTAGCGGGAGGGCCGAGCTCCTACGAGCAGTACTTC. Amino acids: CASSLALAGGPSSYEQYF.